This T cell receptor (beta chain) was sequenced for a study of immune cell composition in non-small cell lung cancer. Study context: Most cases were lung adenocarcinoma or squamous cell carcinoma. Study results and limitations: Clones >0.5% enriched in tumour were rarer in adenocarcinoma (around 35%) than squamous (75%). Tumour TCR-beta clonality was not significantly tied to smoking pack-years.

Trimming removed 2 bases at V and 2 bases at J, with 7 bases between. CDR1 is MNHEY and CDR2 is SMNVEV in the germline V gene (reference sequence). The length of the CDR3 is 13 residues. The repertoire was sequenced with immunoSEQ multiplex PCR; TCRdb's copy has only in-frame clones and lacks some. The sample has roughly 2,000 clones; around 70% are singletons. Normal lung was sampled as far from the tumour as possible, at least 3 cm. Genomic DNA came from frozen unsorted single-cell suspensions. Only one count was recorded for this clone. Its antigen is not known. This sequence joins TRBV27 and TRBJ2-7; no definite D call. Input material: non-adjacent lung tissue. This clonotype was obtained from a human donor with non-small cell lung cancer. The CDR3 loop reads CASSLHITYEQYF. As DNA, the CDR3 is TGTGCCAGCAGTTTACACATAACCTACGAGCAGTACTTC.